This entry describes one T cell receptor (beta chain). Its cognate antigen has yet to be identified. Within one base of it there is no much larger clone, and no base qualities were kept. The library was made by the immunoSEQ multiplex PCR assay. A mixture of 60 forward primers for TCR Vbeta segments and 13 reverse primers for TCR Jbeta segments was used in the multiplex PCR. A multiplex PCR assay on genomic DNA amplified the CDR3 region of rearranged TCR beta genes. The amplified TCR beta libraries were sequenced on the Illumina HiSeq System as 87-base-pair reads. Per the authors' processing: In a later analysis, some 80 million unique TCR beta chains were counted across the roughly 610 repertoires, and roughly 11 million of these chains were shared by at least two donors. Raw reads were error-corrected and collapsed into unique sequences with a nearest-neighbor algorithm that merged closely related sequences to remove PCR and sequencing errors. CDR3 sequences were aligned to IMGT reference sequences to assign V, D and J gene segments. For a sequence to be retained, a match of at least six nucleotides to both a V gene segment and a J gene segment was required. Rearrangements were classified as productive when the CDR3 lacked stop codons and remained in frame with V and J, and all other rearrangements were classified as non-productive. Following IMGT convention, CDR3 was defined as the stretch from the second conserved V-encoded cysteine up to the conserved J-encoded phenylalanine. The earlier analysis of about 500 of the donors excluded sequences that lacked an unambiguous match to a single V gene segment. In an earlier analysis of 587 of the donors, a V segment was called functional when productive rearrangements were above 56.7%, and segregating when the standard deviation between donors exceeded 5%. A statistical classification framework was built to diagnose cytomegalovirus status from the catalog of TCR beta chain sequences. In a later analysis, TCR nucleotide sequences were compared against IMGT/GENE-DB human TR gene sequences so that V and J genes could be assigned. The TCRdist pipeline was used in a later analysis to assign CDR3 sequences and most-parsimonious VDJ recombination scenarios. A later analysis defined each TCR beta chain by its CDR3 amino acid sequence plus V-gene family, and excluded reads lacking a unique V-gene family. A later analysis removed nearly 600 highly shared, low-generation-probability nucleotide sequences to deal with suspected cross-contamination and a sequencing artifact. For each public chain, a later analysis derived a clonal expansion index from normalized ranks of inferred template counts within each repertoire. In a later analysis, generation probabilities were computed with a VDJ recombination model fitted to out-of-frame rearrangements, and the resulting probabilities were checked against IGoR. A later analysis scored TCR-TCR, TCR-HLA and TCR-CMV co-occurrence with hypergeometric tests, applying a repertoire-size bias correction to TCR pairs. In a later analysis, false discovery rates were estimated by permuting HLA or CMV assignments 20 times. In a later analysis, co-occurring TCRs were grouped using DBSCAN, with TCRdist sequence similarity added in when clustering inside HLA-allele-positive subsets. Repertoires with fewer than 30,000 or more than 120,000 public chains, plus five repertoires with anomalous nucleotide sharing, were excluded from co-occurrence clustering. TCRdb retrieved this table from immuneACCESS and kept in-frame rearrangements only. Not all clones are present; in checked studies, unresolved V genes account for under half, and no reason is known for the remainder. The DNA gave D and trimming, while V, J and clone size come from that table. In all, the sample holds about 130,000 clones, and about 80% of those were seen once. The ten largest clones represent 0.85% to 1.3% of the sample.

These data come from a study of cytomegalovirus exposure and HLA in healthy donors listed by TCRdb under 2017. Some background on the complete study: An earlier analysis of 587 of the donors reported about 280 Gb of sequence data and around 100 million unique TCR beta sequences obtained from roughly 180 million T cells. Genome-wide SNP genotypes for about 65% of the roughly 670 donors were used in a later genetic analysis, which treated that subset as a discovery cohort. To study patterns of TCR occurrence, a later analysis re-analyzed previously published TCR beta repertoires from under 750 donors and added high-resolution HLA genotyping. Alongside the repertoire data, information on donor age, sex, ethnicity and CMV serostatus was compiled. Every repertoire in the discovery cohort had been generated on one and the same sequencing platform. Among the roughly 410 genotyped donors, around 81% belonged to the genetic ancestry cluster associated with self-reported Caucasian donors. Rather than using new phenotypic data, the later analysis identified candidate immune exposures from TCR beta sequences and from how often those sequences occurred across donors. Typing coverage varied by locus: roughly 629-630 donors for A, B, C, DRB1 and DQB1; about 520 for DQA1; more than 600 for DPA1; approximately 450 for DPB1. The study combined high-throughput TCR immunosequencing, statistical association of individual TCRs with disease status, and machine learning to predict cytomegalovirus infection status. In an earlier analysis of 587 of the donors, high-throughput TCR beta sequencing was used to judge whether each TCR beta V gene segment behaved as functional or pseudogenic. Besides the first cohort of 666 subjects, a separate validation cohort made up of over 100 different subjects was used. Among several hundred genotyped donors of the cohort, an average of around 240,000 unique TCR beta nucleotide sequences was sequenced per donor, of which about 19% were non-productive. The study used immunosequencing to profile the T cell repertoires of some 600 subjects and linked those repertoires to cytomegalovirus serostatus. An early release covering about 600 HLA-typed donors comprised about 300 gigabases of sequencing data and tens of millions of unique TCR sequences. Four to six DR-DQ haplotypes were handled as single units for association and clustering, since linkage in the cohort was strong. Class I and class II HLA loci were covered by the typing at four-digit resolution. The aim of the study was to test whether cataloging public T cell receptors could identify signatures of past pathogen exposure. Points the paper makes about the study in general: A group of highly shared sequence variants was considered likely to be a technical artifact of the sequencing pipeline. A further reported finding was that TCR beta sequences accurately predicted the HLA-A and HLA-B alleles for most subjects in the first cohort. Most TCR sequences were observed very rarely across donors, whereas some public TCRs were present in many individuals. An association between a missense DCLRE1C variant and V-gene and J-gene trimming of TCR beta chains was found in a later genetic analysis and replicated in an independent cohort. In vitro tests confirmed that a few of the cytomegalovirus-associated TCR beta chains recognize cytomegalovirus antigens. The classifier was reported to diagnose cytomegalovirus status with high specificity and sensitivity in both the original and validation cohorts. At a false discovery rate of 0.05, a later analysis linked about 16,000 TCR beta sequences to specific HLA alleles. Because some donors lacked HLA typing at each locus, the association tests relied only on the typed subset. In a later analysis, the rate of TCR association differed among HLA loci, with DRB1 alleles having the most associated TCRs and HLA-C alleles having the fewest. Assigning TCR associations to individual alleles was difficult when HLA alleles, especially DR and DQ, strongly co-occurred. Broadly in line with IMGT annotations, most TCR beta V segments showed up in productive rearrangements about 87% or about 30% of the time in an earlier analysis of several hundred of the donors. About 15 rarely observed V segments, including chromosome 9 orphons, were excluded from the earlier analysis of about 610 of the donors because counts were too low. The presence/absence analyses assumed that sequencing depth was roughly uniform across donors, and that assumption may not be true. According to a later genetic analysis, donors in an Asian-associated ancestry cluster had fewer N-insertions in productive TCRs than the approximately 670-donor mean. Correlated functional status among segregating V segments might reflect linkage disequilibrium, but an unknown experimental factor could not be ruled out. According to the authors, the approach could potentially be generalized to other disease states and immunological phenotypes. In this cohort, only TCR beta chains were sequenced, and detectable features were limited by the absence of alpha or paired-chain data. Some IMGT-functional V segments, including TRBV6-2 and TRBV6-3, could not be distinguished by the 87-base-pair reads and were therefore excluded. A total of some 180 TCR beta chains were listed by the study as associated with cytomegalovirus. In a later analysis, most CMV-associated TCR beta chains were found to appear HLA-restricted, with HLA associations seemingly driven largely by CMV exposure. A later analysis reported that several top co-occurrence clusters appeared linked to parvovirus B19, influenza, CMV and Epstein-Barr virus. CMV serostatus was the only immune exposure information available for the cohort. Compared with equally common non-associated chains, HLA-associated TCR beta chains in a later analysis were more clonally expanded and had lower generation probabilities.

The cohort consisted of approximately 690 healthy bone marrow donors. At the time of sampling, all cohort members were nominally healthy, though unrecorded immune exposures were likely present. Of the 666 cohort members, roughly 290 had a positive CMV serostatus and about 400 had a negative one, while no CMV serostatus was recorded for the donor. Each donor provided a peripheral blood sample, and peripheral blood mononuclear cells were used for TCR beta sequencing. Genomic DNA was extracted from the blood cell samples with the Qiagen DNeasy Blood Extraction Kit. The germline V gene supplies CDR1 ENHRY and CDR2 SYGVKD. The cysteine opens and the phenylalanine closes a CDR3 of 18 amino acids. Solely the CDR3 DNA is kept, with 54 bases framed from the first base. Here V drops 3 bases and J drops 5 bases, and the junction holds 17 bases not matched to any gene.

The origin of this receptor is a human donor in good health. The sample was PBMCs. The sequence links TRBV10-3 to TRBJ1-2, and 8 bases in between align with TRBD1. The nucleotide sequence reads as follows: TGTGCCATCAGTGACGATCACCCCGGACAGGGCTTAGGGTATGGCTACACCTTC. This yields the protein CAISDDHPGQGLGYGYTF.